Each of the 3 T cell receptor beta chains below was sequenced from the same sample in a study of breast tumors, draining lymph nodes, adjacent tissues. TCRdb re-derived calls from the multiplex PCR reads in MiXCR, one entry per CDR3 protein. The repertoire has under 250,000 distinct CDR3 sequences, approximately 30% of them found once; the top ten carry approximately 1.4%. The lymph nodes were axillary draining lymph nodes from breast cancer patients. The sequenced material came from axillary lymph node tissue. Every receptor here comes from a female donor with breast cancer. Some clones in this sample may be carry-over from other donors' samples.

The table lists this clonotype with many counts. The chain has TRBV20-1 and TRBJ2-7; weak D call: TRBD2 (6 bases). Deletions cut 0 bases from V and 3 bases from J, with 15 bases between. The germline V gene encodes CDR1 DFQATT and CDR2 SNEGSKA (reference sequence). The CDR3 loop spans 15 amino acids. CDR3 bases: TGCAGTGCTAGAGATTCCCGGGGACTGATCTACGAGCAGTACTTC. Its protein is CSARDSRGLIYEQYF.

This clonotype was seen at least ten times. V usage is TRBV9 and J usage is TRBJ2-2; D remains ambiguous. The CDR3 consists of 14 residues. With 3 bases removed from V and 2 bases from J, the gap between germline ends came to 8 bases. Germline-derived CDR1 and CDR2 are SGDLS and YYNGEE. The CDR3 reads CASSATANTGELFF. The DNA for the CDR3 is TGTGCCAGCAGCGCGACGGCTAACACCGGGGAGCTGTTTTTT.

There are many counts of this clonotype. The chain recombines TRBV14 with TRBJ2-7, with 7 positions matching TRBD2. CDR1 and CDR2 from the germline V gene are SGHDN and FVKESK. V shed 3 bases and J 4 bases; nucleotides not matched to a gene: 3. CDR3 length equals 13 residues. The CDR3 sequence is CASSQWRGYEQYF. The CDR3 DNA reads as TGTGCCAGCAGCCAGTGGCGGGGGTACGAGCAGTACTTC.